Following are 30 T cell receptor beta chains from one sample sequenced in a study of blood T cell repertoires in COVID-19. Clones were sequenced by immunoSEQ multiplex PCR, and TCRdb holds only the in-frame ones, with some missing. Here the sample spans about 300,000 clones, 65% to 90% being singletons. Source material: PBMCs or T cells enriched from blood (not recorded which). The receptors shown here come from a woman aged 18-35 years who had recovered from COVID-19.

The chain uses TRBV3-1 (or the pseudogene TRBV3-2) and TRBJ1-2; no clear D gene. The V end lost 2 bases, the J end lost 3 bases, and 10 bases lay between the germline ends. Germline-derived CDR1 and CDR2 are LGHDT and YNNKEL (reference sequence). The CDR3 has 14 residues. The CDR3 is CASSQHVGYYGYTF. In DNA, the CDR3 is TGTGCCAGCAGCCAACATGTGGGCTACTATGGCTACACCTTC.

The chain uses TRBV30 and TRBJ2-2; 7 bases fit TRBD1. CDR1 and CDR2 (germline): GTSNPN, SVGIG (reference sequence). The CDR3 sequence is 13 residues long. V trimming: 3 bases; J trimming: 6 bases; junction bases outside the gene matches: 4. The DNA of the CDR3 is TGTGCCTGGAGGAGTCAGGGGGCCGGGGAGCTGTTTTTT. Translating it yields CAWRSQGAGELFF.

This clone was counted a single time. The chain carries TRBV21-1 and TRBJ2-1; the table's D call, TRBD1, was not checked against the DNA. TRBV21-1 is a pseudogene segment. This CDR3 comprises 20 residues. CDR3 in DNA: TGTGCCAGCAGCCCACCGGACAGTCGGATGATCCCAAACCTTCACAATGAGCAGTTCTTC. Translated, it gives CASSPPDSRMIPNLHNEQFF.

The gene calls are TRBV25-1 and TRBJ2-5, with D perhaps TRBD1 (5 bases). V lost 2 bases to trimming and J lost 5 bases, with 21 bases between them. CDR1 is MGHDK and CDR2 is SYGVNS in the germline V gene. The CDR3 has 17 residues. CDR3 loop: CASSEAQGRSKGETQYF. The CDR3 coding sequence is TGTGCCAGCAGTGAAGCCCAGGGCCGTAGCAAGGGGGAGACCCAGTACTTC.

This rearrangement joins TRBV5-8 to TRBJ1-1; perhaps TRBD1 as D (6 bases). Deletions cut 3 bases from V and 3 bases from J, with 15 bases between. From germline, CDR1 is SGHTS and CDR2 YDEGEE. The CDR3 contains 15 residues. CDR3 DNA sequence: TGTGCCAGCAGCTATCGGCGGGGGGCGGACACTGAAGCTTTCTTT. Amino acid sequence: CASSYRRGADTEAFF.

This clone was counted a single time. The genes are TRBV28 and TRBJ1-5, with D uncertain. CDR1 and CDR2 (germline): MDHEN, SYDVKM. The CDR3 sequence is 16 residues long. V was trimmed by 5 bases and J by 0 bases, leaving 14 bases between them. The CDR3 protein is CASSPGEGYSNQPQHF. The CDR3 DNA follows: TGTGCCAGCAGTCCCGGAGAGGGATATAGCAATCAGCCCCAGCATTTT.

The chain uses TRBV7-8 and TRBJ2-1; maybe TRBD2 (5 bases). V was clipped by 2 bases and J by 6 bases, with 11 bases between them. CDR1 and CDR2 (germline): SGHVS, FQNEAQ. CDR3 length: 14 amino acids. The CDR3 bases are TGTGCCAGCAGCTTATCGGTAGAGGGCAATGAGCAGTTCTTC. Its translation is CASSLSVEGNEQFF.

The rearrangement joins TRBV30 to TRBJ1-2; no clear D. The CDR3 consists of 12 residues. V gave up 2 bases and J gave up 2 bases, with 6 bases separating them. Looked up from germline, CDR1 is GTSNPN and CDR2 is SVGIG (reference sequence). CDR3 loop: CAWSLTNYGYTF. In DNA form, the CDR3 reads TGTGCCTGGAGTCTGACAAACTATGGCTACACCTTC.

The chain joins TRBV29-1 to TRBJ1-1, with 7 nucleotides matching TRBD1. Trimming cost V 8 bases and J 8 bases; bases outside gene matches: 17. Germline V CDR1 and CDR2: SQVTM, ANQGSEA. The CDR3 contains 14 residues. The CDR3 region is CSFHPGTDFKEAFF. For the CDR3, the DNA is TGCAGCTTCCACCCGGGGACAGACTTTAAAGAAGCTTTCTTT.

This chain links TRBV28 with TRBJ2-2; possibly TRBD1 for D (5 bases). The germline V and J ends were trimmed by 6 bases and 7 bases, with 18 bases remaining between them. The CDR3 has 15 residues. The germline V gene has CDR1 MDHEN and CDR2 SYDVKM. The CDR3 region has the DNA TGTGCCAGCAGCCCTACGTCAGGGTCGGGCGGGGAGCTGTTTTTT. Protein: CASSPTSGSGGELFF.

The chain couples TRBV21-1 to TRBJ1-1. TRBV21-1 is labeled a pseudogene. The CDR3 runs 13 residues. The CDR3 DNA reads as TGTGCCAGCACGCGGGGGCATGGCACTGAAGCTTTCTTT. This encodes CASTRGHGTEAFF.

The rearrangement links TRBV19 to TRBJ1-5, with D perhaps TRBD1 (6 bases). Germline CDR1 and CDR2: LNHDA and SQIVND (reference sequence). Trimming cost V 5 bases and J 2 bases, with 10 bases left between them. There are 14 residues in the CDR3. The CDR3 protein is CASSRPGGNQPQHF. The CDR3 DNA is TGTGCCAGTAGTCGCCCAGGGGGCAATCAGCCCCAGCATTTT. The whole variable domain, filled in from reference TRBV19 and TRBJ1-5, reads DGGITQSPKYLFRKEGQNVTLSCEQNLNHDAMYWYRQDPGQGLRLIYYSQIVNDFQKGDIAEGYSVSREKKESFPLTVTSAQKNPTAFYLCASSRPGGNQPQHFGDGTRLSIL.

The chain carries TRBV28 and TRBJ1-5; D gene unclear. V lost 3 bases to trimming and J lost 1 base, with 7 bases between them. This CDR3 has 14 residues. Germline CDR1 and CDR2: MDHEN and SYDVKM. Here the CDR3 reads CASSFRGSNQPQHF. CDR3 DNA sequence: TGTGCCAGCAGTTTCCGGGGAAGCAATCAGCCCCAGCATTTT.

This clone was detected once. The rearrangement joins TRBV11-3 to TRBJ1-6; D unclear. Trimming took off 4 bases at V and 4 bases at J, with 5 bases between the two ends. This CDR3 is 13 amino acids long. In germline, CDR1 is SGHNT, CDR2 YENEEA. The CDR3 DNA is TGTGCCAGCAGCTCGACTTATAATTCACCCCTCCACTTT. Translation gives CASSSTYNSPLHF.

This clone occurred a few times. The chain employs TRBV6-5 and TRBJ1-2; TRBD1 matches 7 bases. The CDR3 consists of 12 residues. Trimming at V came to 8 bases and at J to 4 bases, leaving 4 bases not matched to a gene. Per the germline V gene, CDR1 is MNHEY and CDR2 is SVGAGI. The CDR3 region is CASDGQAYGYTF. CDR3 in DNA: TGTGCCAGCGATGGACAGGCCTATGGCTACACCTTC.

This sequence joins TRBV11-3 and TRBJ1-6; 10 bases fit TRBD1. Germline V lookup: CDR1 SGHNT, CDR2 YENEEA. The CDR3 sequence is 17 residues long. V lost 4 bases, J lost 10 bases, and 13 bases stayed unmatched. CDR3 sequence: CASSSPHPGQGKSPLHF. CDR3 DNA: TGTGCCAGCAGCTCCCCCCACCCGGGACAGGGGAAATCACCCCTCCACTTT. Complete variable domain (other parts from reference TRBV11-3 and TRBJ1-6): EAGVVQSPRYKIIEKKQPVAFWCNPISGHNTLYWYLQNLGQGPELLIRYENEEAVDDSQLPKDRFSAERLKGVDSTLKIQPAELGDSAVYLCASSSPHPGQGKSPLHFGNGTRLTVT.

The rearrangement links TRBV28 to TRBJ2-5; 7 bases align to TRBD2. Per the germline V gene, CDR1 is MDHEN and CDR2 is SYDVKM. The CDR3 consists of 12 residues. Losses at the gene ends were 10 bases for V and 9 bases for J; bases not matched to a gene: 11. CDR3 sequence reads: CATRGDPMAQYF. The CDR3 nucleotides are TGTGCCACCCGGGGGGACCCGATGGCCCAGTACTTC.

The chain couples TRBV19 to TRBJ1-5, with 12 nucleotides matching TRBD1. The germline V gene has CDR1 LNHDA and CDR2 SQIVND (reference sequence). Trimming took 5 bases from V and 2 from J; bases not matched to a gene: 4. The length of the CDR3 is 16 residues. As DNA, the CDR3 is TGTGCCAGTAGTGGGGGACAGGGGGCAGGCAATCAGCCCCAGCATTTT. Residues: CASSGGQGAGNQPQHF.

V gene TRBV27 combines with J gene TRBJ1-1; maybe TRBD1 (5 bases). CDR1 MNHEY and CDR2 SMNVEV come from the germline V gene (reference sequence). The CDR3 consists of 14 residues. Trimming took off 6 bases at V and 0 bases at J, with 11 bases between the two ends. The CDR3 sequence is CASRPGSLNTEAFF. The CDR3 DNA reads TGTGCCAGCAGACCAGGGTCCTTGAACACTGAAGCTTTCTTT.

The J gene is TRBJ1-4, the V gene TRBV19; D uncertain. Between the trimmed V and J ends, which lost 3 bases and 0 bases, there was a span of 5 bases. This CDR3 has 14 amino acids. CDR1 is LNHDA and CDR2 is SQIVND in the germline V gene (reference sequence). In DNA form, the CDR3 reads TGTGCCAGTAGTATCTCTGCAACTAATGAAAAACTGTTTTTT. Residues: CASSISATNEKLFF.

The genes are TRBV5-6 and TRBJ1-5; D is undetermined. Germline loops: CDR1 SGHDT, CDR2 YYEEEE. V was shortened by 3 bases and J by 4 bases, with 17 bases between the two germline ends. The CDR3 covers 16 residues. CDR3 loop: CASSSTSDMWNQPQHF. CDR3 sequence (DNA): TGTGCCAGCAGCTCTACCTCCGACATGTGGAATCAGCCCCAGCATTTT.

The J gene is TRBJ1-5, the V gene TRBV28; D may be TRBD1 (5 bases). Germline V gene lookup returns CDR1 MDHEN and CDR2 SYDVKM. This CDR3 is built from 13 residues. Trimming took off 2 bases at V and 7 bases at J, with 9 bases between the two ends. The DNA of the CDR3 is TGTGCCAGCAGTTTAGGGGGGGAACAGCCCCAGCATTTT. This encodes CASSLGGEQPQHF.

V usage is TRBV7-8 and J usage is TRBJ1-2; weak D call: TRBD1 (5 bases). V gave up 4 bases and J gave up 6 bases, with 12 bases separating them. The V gene's germline CDR1 is SGHVS and CDR2 FQNEAQ. This CDR3 is 13 amino acids long. The CDR3, as DNA: TGTGCCAGCAGCTACCCGGGGGTGGATGGCTACACCTTC. This encodes CASSYPGVDGYTF.

The V and J genes are TRBV10-3 and TRBJ2-3; TRBD1 agrees at 9 bases. The CDR3 is 16 residues long. In germline, CDR1 is ENHRY, CDR2 SYGVKD. The J segment lost 5 bases and the V segment lost 2 bases, leaving 8 bases of the junction unmatched. The CDR3 DNA is TGTGCCATCAGTGAGAGGGACACAGGGGGCTTAGATACGCAGTATTTT. This gives the protein CAISERDTGGLDTQYF.

Written as DNA, the CDR3 is TGTGCCAGCAGCCCCCGGCCTGGACTAGCAGATACGCAGTATTTT. Translated, it gives CASSPRPGLADTQYF. This chain connects TRBV7-3 to TRBJ2-3, with 7 bases aligning to TRBD2. Germline CDR1 is SGHTA and CDR2 is FQGTGA. The CDR3 sequence is 15 residues long. The J segment lost 4 bases and the V segment lost 5 bases, leaving 9 bases of the junction unmatched. Full variable domain (missing parts from reference TRBV7-3 and TRBJ2-3): GAGVSQTPSNKVTEKGKYVELRCDPISGHTALYWYRQSLGQGPEFLIYFQGTGAADDSGLPNDRFFAVRPEGSVSTLKIQRTERGDSAVYLCASSPRPGLADTQYFGPGTRLTVL.

The chain links TRBV5-1 to TRBJ1-1; 9 positions match TRBD1. V dropped 0 bases and J dropped 2; count of bases not matched to a gene: 5. The germline gives CDR1 SGHRS, CDR2 YFSETQ. There are 16 residues in the CDR3. The CDR3 spells CASSLGRDRANTEAFF. CDR3 in DNA: TGCGCCAGCAGCTTGGGACGGGACAGGGCTAACACTGAAGCTTTCTTT.

This chain connects TRBV10-3 to TRBJ1-6, with 9 positions matching TRBD1. The CDR3 has 16 amino acids. The V gene end was trimmed by 0 bases and the J gene end by 6 bases; junction bases not matched to a gene: 3. Germline V lookup: CDR1 ENHRY, CDR2 SYGVKD. The CDR3 DNA follows: TGTGCCATCAGTGAGTCTGGGACAGGGACTAATTCACCCCTCCACTTT. Translated, it gives CAISESGTGTNSPLHF.

The chain joins TRBV19 to TRBJ1-1, with D hard to call. Per germline, CDR1 LNHDA and CDR2 SQIVND (reference sequence). Between the trimmed V and J ends, which lost 6 bases and 0 bases, there was a span of 8 bases. The CDR3 consists of 13 residues. CDR3 protein: CASRISMNTEAFF. CDR3 DNA: TGTGCCAGTAGAATCAGTATGAACACTGAAGCTTTCTTT.

This chain uses TRBV6-1 with TRBJ2-7; unclear D gene. V was pared by 0 bases and J by 2 bases, with 5 bases between. The CDR3 is 13 amino acids. CDR1 is MNHNS, CDR2 SASEGT, per germline. CDR3 amino acids: CASSEAETYEQYF. In nucleotides, the CDR3 is TGTGCCAGCAGTGAAGCAGAGACCTACGAGCAGTACTTC.

The rearrangement joins TRBV2 to TRBJ2-1, with D tentatively TRBD2 (5 bases). V dropped 6 bases and J dropped 0 bases, with 12 bases sitting between them. Per the germline V gene, CDR1 is SNHLY and CDR2 is FYNNEI. The CDR3 contains 15 residues. This chain's CDR3 is CASRGGSSSYNEQFF. As DNA, the CDR3 is TGTGCCAGCAGGGGCGGGTCGAGCTCCTACAATGAGCAGTTCTTC.